Each of the 20 T cell receptor beta chains below was sequenced from the same sample in a study of cytomegalovirus exposure and HLA in healthy donors. Assay used: immunoSEQ multiplex PCR; TCRdb lists only in-frame clones, some missing. The table lists some 170,000 clones, 80% to 90% of them singletons. Sequencing used PBMCs. The receptor source for this set is a woman aged 25-40 years in good health and CMV-seronegative.

J is TRBJ1-2 and V is TRBV30; perhaps TRBD1 as D (5 bases). The ends were cut back, 3 bases at V and 5 bases at J, with 16 bases in the middle. This CDR3 spans 14 amino acids. CDR1 and CDR2 (germline): GTSNPN, SVGIG (reference sequence). The CDR3 coding sequence is TGTGCCTGGAGCCGCCCTCGGACAAAATATGGCTACACCTTC. The encoded protein is CAWSRPRTKYGYTF.

The chain carries TRBV5-1 and TRBJ2-7; 9 nucleotides agree with TRBD1. CDR1 SGHRS and CDR2 YFSETQ come from the germline V gene. CDR3 size: 14 residues. Unmatched junction bases numbered 5, after V lost 4 bases and J lost 3 bases. CDR3: CASSTGTGIYEQYF. The DNA of the CDR3 is TGCGCCAGCAGCACCGGGACAGGGATCTACGAGCAGTACTTC.

The V gene is TRBV10-1, the J gene TRBJ1-6, with no clear D. The CDR3 has 18 amino acids. Trimming shortened V by 7 bases and J by 4 bases, and 23 bases separated the two germline ends. Germline V gives CDR1 WNHNN, CDR2 SYGVQD (reference sequence). The CDR3 spells CASNSPREEVLYNSPLHF. The CDR3 DNA sequence: TGCGCCAGCAATAGTCCTAGGGAGGAAGTCCTATATAATTCACCCCTCCACTTT.

The chain carries TRBV28 and TRBJ1-1; D possibly corresponds to TRBD1 (6 bases). The V gene's germline CDR1 is MDHEN and CDR2 SYDVKM. The germline V and J ends were trimmed by 4 bases and 0 bases, with 12 bases remaining between them. The CDR3 is 15 amino acids. The CDR3 DNA follows: TGTGCCAGCAGTTCCCGGGACACCATGAACACTGAAGCTTTCTTT. Residues: CASSSRDTMNTEAFF.

The genes are TRBV5-6 and TRBJ1-3, with D possibly matching TRBD1 (5 bases). V lost 0 bases and J 2 bases, leaving 18 bases between the germline ends. The CDR3 is 18 amino acids. CDR1 is SGHDT, CDR2 YYEEEE, per germline. CDR3 residues: CASSLVCCGGSAGNTIYF. CDR3 nucleotides: TGTGCCAGCAGCTTGGTTTGTTGCGGGGGTTCTGCTGGAAACACCATATATTTT.

The rearrangement uses TRBV2 and TRBJ2-2, with 8 nucleotides matching TRBD1. V was pared by 7 bases and J by 5 bases, with 15 bases of the junction left unmatched. The CDR3 is 17 amino acids. Germline values: CDR1 SNHLY, CDR2 FYNNEI. The CDR3 here is CASIDRTGIGKTGELFF. The CDR3 DNA sequence: TGTGCCAGCATCGATCGGACAGGGATAGGAAAAACCGGGGAGCTGTTTTTT.

This chain connects TRBV6-1 to TRBJ2-2, with 7 positions matching TRBD2. Germline-derived CDR1 and CDR2 are MNHNS and SASEGT. This CDR3 has 13 residues. Losses at the gene ends were 7 bases for V and 3 bases for J; bases not matched to a gene: 2. The CDR3 DNA reads TGTGCCAGCAAAACTAGCGACACCGGGGAGCTGTTTTTT. Its translation is CASKTSDTGELFF.

This clone came up once. The chain is built from TRBV4-2 and TRBJ2-2, with 12 bases matching TRBD2. Per germline, CDR1 LGHNA and CDR2 YNFKEQ. The CDR3 has 17 residues. V gave up 0 bases and J gave up 5 bases; unmatched junction bases: 4. CDR3 DNA: TGTGCCAGCAGCCAAGATCTAGCGGGGGGGCCTACCGGGGAGCTGTTTTTT. It is translated as CASSQDLAGGPTGELFF.

The J gene is TRBJ2-1, the V gene TRBV19, with D perhaps TRBD2 (6 bases). The germline V and J ends were trimmed by 3 bases and 6 bases, with 12 bases remaining between them. This CDR3 comprises 14 residues. The germline CDR1 and CDR2 sequences are LNHDA and SQIVND (reference sequence). The chain's CDR3 is CASSIFGEVNEQFF. The CDR3 DNA follows: TGTGCCAGTAGTATTTTCGGGGAGGTCAATGAGCAGTTCTTC.

The chain is built from TRBV18 and TRBJ1-1; D ambiguous. The CDR3 has 15 residues. Germline V gene sequence: CDR1 KGHSH, CDR2 LQKENI. V was shortened by 4 bases and J by 0 bases, with 12 bases between the two germline ends. CDR3 sequence: CASSLPSGMNTEAFF. The CDR3 DNA reads as TGTGCCAGCTCACTCCCAAGCGGGATGAACACTGAAGCTTTCTTT.

The chain has TRBV7-9 and TRBJ1-4, with D possibly TRBD1 on 6 matching bases. This CDR3 contains 15 residues. Per germline, CDR1 SEHNR and CDR2 FQNEAQ (reference sequence). Trimming removed 5 bases from V and 4 bases from J, with 14 bases in between. In nucleotides, the CDR3 is TGTGCCAGCAGCGACTTGACAGGCCTTAATGAAAAACTGTTTTTT. This translates into CASSDLTGLNEKLFF.

The chain uses TRBV29-1 and TRBJ1-2; 8 bases are shared with TRBD1. This CDR3 region has 15 residues. Germline V lookup: CDR1 SQVTM, CDR2 ANQGSEA. V lost 1 base to trimming and J lost 0 bases; unmatched junction nucleotides: 4. CDR3 region: CSVEGTGLSNYGYTF. The CDR3 bases are TGCAGCGTTGAAGGGACAGGGCTCTCTAACTATGGCTACACCTTC.

This chain links TRBV5-1 with TRBJ1-4; D uncertain. The germline V gene encodes CDR1 SGHRS and CDR2 YFSETQ. Between the trimmed V and J ends, which lost 6 bases and 5 bases, there was a span of 20 bases. CDR3 length: 16 amino acids. CDR3 protein: CASKTGPGGENEKLFF. CDR3 nucleotide sequence: TGCGCCAGCAAAACGGGTCCCGGCGGGGAAAATGAAAAACTGTTTTTT.

This clone was observed a single time. The chain carries TRBV4-1 and TRBJ2-7; 7 bases are a match to TRBD2. The ends lost 0 bases at V and 10 bases at J; junction bases unmatched: 24. The CDR3 is made up of 19 amino acids. CDR1 is MGHRA and CDR2 is YSYEKL in the germline V gene. The CDR3 protein is CASSQEGQAVAGELRGQYF. In DNA form, the CDR3 reads TGCGCCAGCAGCCAAGAGGGCCAAGCGGTAGCGGGTGAACTACGAGGACAGTACTTC.

This chain uses TRBV11-2 with TRBJ1-1; D is perhaps TRBD1 (5 bases). The V end was cut by 5 bases, the J end by 6 bases, with 13 bases between. Germline V lookup: CDR1 SGHAT, CDR2 FQNNGV. This CDR3 has 13 residues. The CDR3 DNA reads as TGTGCCAGCAGCGGGGGGGTATACGCTGAAGCTTTCTTT. The encoded protein is CASSGGVYAEAFF. The entire variable domain, with the rest obtained from reference TRBV11-2 and TRBJ1-1, is as follows: EAGVAQSPRYKIIEKRQSVAFWCNPISGHATLYWYQQILGQGPKLLIQFQNNGVVDDSQLPKDRFSAERLKGVDSTLKIQPAKLEDSAVYLCASSGGVYAEAFFGQGTRLTVV.

The CDR3: CASSTGQNSYNSPLHF. CDR3 in DNA: TGTGCCAGCAGCACCGGACAGAACTCCTATAATTCACCCCTCCACTTT. J is TRBJ1-6 and V is TRBV7-2; a weak D match, TRBD1 (6 bases). The V and J ends lost 5 bases and 0 bases respectively, with 11 bases between them. The germline V gene encodes CDR1 SGHTA and CDR2 FQGNSA. The CDR3 length is 16 residues.

This chain joins TRBV7-8 and TRBJ1-1; D is unresolved. Between the trimmed V and J ends, which lost 4 bases and 7 bases, there was a span of 10 bases. From germline, CDR1 is SGHVS and CDR2 FQNEAQ. The CDR3 length is 12 residues. The CDR3 protein is CASSYEAHEAFF. CDR3 sequence (DNA): TGTGCCAGCAGCTACGAGGCGCATGAAGCTTTCTTT.

The chain employs TRBV4-2 and TRBJ1-6; D remains unclear. The CDR3 length is 15 residues. Germline V gene data show CDR1 as LGHNA and CDR2 as YNFKEQ. Trimming left V 0 bases short and J 9 bases short, with 12 bases between. For the CDR3, the DNA is TGTGCCAGCAGCCAAGATCGTGGGAGTAGTTCACCCCTCCACTTT. Residues: CASSQDRGSSSPLHF.

The chain combines TRBV7-8 with TRBJ1-6, with 7 bases that match TRBD1. Germline CDR1 SGHVS, CDR2 FQNEAQ. The CDR3 runs 18 residues. V trimming: 5 bases; J trimming: 4 bases; junction bases outside the gene matches: 14. The CDR3 loop reads CASSLTTTGAGYNSPLHF. In nucleotides, the CDR3 is TGTGCCAGCAGCCTAACTACTACAGGGGCCGGATATAATTCACCCCTCCACTTT.

This sequence joins TRBV4-1 and TRBJ2-7; 8 bases line up with TRBD1. The V gene's germline CDR1 is MGHRA and CDR2 YSYEKL. V shed 2 bases and J 4 bases; nucleotides not matched to a gene: 10. The CDR3 length is 16 residues. The CDR3 sequence is CASSQPTGEGAYEQYF. The CDR3 coding sequence is TGCGCCAGCAGCCAACCGACAGGGGAAGGGGCTTACGAGCAGTACTTC.